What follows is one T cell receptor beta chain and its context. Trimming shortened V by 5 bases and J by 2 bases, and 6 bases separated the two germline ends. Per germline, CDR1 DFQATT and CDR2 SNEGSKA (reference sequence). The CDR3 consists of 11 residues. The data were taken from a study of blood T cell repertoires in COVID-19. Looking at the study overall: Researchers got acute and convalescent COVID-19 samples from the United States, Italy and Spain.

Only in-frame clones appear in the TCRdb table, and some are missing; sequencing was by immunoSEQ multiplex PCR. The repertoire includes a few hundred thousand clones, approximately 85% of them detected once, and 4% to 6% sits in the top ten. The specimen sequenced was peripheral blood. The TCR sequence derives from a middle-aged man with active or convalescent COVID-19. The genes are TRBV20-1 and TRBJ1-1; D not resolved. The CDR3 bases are TGCAGTGCTGGCTCCAACACTGAAGCTTTCTTT. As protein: CSAGSNTEAFF.